The rows below give T cell receptor beta chains drawn from one sample of a study of T-cell memory formation after mild COVID-19. MiXCR, applied by TCRdb to the 5' RACE reads, yields one record per CDR3 protein. This table has a few hundred thousand distinct CDR3 sequences, 25% to 30% appearing once. The sample was PBMCs or a T cell subset sorted from them (not recorded which). These receptors were taken from an adult woman who had mild COVID-19 (a few samples of this study predate the infection). Cell type and time point are not known. Both conserved end residues are part of each CDR3. Each record gives: V gene, J gene, clone size, D gene, CDR3 protein, CDR3 DNA. D genes are given only for firm matches. Size is omitted from some rows. Given values are once, few, many or a class for expanded clones.

TRBV27,TRBJ2-3,NA,TRBD1,CASRKQGTLSTDTQYF,TGTGCCAGCAGAAAACAGGGGACCCTTAGCACAGATACGCAGTATTTT
TRBV12-3/TRBV12-4,TRBJ2-5,NA,NA,CASSLATQETQYF,TGTGCCAGCAGTCTAGCGACACAAGAGACCCAGTACTTC
TRBV27,TRBJ2-2,NA,TRBD2,CASSFGRAGDPTGELFF,TGTGCCAGCAGTTTTGGACGAGCGGGGGATCCCACCGGGGAGCTGTTTTTT
TRBV25-1,TRBJ2-7,many,NA,CASSEGNGGPYEQYF,TGTGCCAGCAGTGAGGGGAACGGAGGCCCCTACGAGCAGTACTTC
TRBV20-1,TRBJ1-1,NA,NA,CSARELIGPNTEAFF,TGCAGTGCTAGAGAATTGATTGGGCCGAACACTGAAGCTTTCTTT
TRBV12-3/TRBV12-4,TRBJ2-1,few,NA,CASSPRRTSYNEQFF,TGTGCCAGCAGTCCCCGACGGACCTCCTACAATGAGCAGTTCTTC
TRBV20-1,TRBJ2-7,NA,NA,CSAVRGPYEQYF,TGCAGTGCTGTAAGGGGTCCCTACGAGCAGTACTTC
TRBV7-2,TRBJ2-3,NA,TRBD1,CASSLRQAGGADTQYF,TGTGCCAGCAGCTTACGACAGGCAGGGGGCGCAGATACGCAGTATTTT
TRBV12-3/TRBV12-4,TRBJ1-5,few,NA,CASSARGLQPQHF,TGTGCCAGCAGCGCCAGGGGTTTGCAGCCCCAGCATTTT
TRBV20-1,TRBJ1-1,NA,NA,CSASRGREAFF,TGCAGTGCTTCCCGGGGGAGGGAAGCTTTCTTT
TRBV7-9,TRBJ2-1,NA,TRBD1,CASSLRQGPPLFF,TGTGCCAGCAGCTTGAGACAGGGGCCCCCATTATTCTTC
TRBV10-3,TRBJ2-5,NA,TRBD2,CAISEGGLAKETQYF,TGTGCCATCAGTGAGGGGGGACTAGCTAAGGAGACCCAGTACTTC
TRBV2,TRBJ1-2,NA,NA,CASMRIFLGYTF,TGTGCCAGCATGAGGATTTTCTTGGGCTACACCTTC
TRBV4-3,TRBJ1-4,NA,NA,CASSHDTGPSNEKLFF,TGCGCCAGCAGCCATGATACAGGGCCGTCTAATGAAAAACTGTTTTTT
TRBV5-1,TRBJ1-4,few,TRBD1,CASSSSGGSSEKLFF,TGCGCCAGCAGCTCCTCAGGGGGCTCAAGTGAAAAACTGTTTTTT
TRBV5-1,TRBJ2-1,many,TRBD2,CASSSGGSYNEQFF,TGCGCCAGCAGCTCGGGAGGATCGTACAATGAGCAGTTCTTC
TRBV12-3/TRBV12-4,TRBJ1-1,few,NA,CASSLALNPEEAFF,TGTGCCAGCAGTTTAGCGCTAAATCCGGAAGAAGCTTTCTTT
TRBV5-1,TRBJ1-1,NA,NA,CASSLDSGGRAEAFF,TGCGCCAGCAGCTTGGATTCGGGGGGAAGGGCTGAAGCTTTCTTT
TRBV15,TRBJ2-3,few,NA,CATSRDPGAGTDTQYF,TGTGCCACCAGCAGAGATCCAGGGGCGGGCACAGATACGCAGTATTTT
TRBV5-1,TRBJ2-2,NA,TRBD1,CASSLSGTGETGELFF,TGCGCCAGCAGCTTGTCCGGGACAGGAGAAACCGGGGAGCTGTTTTTT
TRBV5-5,TRBJ2-1,few,TRBD1,CASSLETGTHEQFF,TGTGCCAGCAGCTTAGAGACAGGGACCCATGAGCAGTTCTTC
TRBV4-2,TRBJ2-1,few,NA,CASSQPTRDPDLPEQFF,TGTGCCAGCAGCCAGCCCACCCGGGACCCAGACCTCCCTGAGCAGTTCTTC
TRBV7-6,TRBJ2-3,NA,NA,CASSQTIGTDTQYF,TGTGCCAGCAGCCAAACCATAGGAACAGATACGCAGTATTTT
TRBV4-2,TRBJ2-3,NA,TRBD2,CASSQGQGGRDDTQYF,TGTGCCAGCAGCCAAGGTCAGGGAGGGCGGGATGATACGCAGTATTTT
TRBV7-9,TRBJ1-2,few,TRBD1,CASSAGTGFDNTF,TGTGCCAGCAGCGCCGGGACAGGGTTCGATAACACCTTC
TRBV20-1,TRBJ2-1,few,NA,CSAEGGANNEQFF,TGCAGTGCTGAGGGGGGGGCAAACAATGAGCAGTTCTTC
TRBV4-1,TRBJ2-3,few,NA,CASSQRGDTQYF,TGCGCCAGCAGCCAAAGGGGAGATACGCAGTATTTT
TRBV4-1,TRBJ2-2,many,TRBD1,CASSFDRAPGELFF,TGCGCCAGCAGCTTTGACAGGGCCCCCGGGGAGCTGTTTTTT
TRBV6-2/TRBV6-3,TRBJ2-1,NA,TRBD2,CASSALAGGLNEQFF,TGTGCCAGCAGCGCACTAGCGGGGGGGCTGAATGAGCAGTTCTTC
TRBV20-1,TRBJ2-5,NA,NA,CSAPNRETQYF,TGCAGTGCACCCAACAGGGAGACCCAGTACTTC
TRBV5-1,TRBJ1-2,NA,TRBD1,CASSPTGDGTGKDYGYTF,TGCGCCAGCAGCCCGACGGGTGACGGGACAGGGAAGGACTATGGCTACACCTTC
TRBV5-1,TRBJ2-7,NA,NA,CASSLDGGREQYF,TGCGCCAGCAGCTTGGATGGCGGCAGGGAGCAGTACTTC
TRBV29-1,TRBJ1-2,NA,TRBD1,CSVVVGQGYTF,TGCAGCGTTGTGGTGGGACAGGGCTACACCTTC
TRBV12-3/TRBV12-4,TRBJ2-3,NA,TRBD2,CASSFTGTSLTDTQYF,TGTGCCAGCAGTTTTACCGGGACTAGCCTCACAGATACGCAGTATTTT
TRBV4-3,TRBJ2-2,few,TRBD2,CASSQGYSGTGELFF,TGCGCCAGCAGCCAAGGATATAGCGGGACAGGGGAGCTGTTTTTT
TRBV10-3,TRBJ2-5,NA,TRBD2,CASTRGLAGLQETQYF,TGTGCCAGCACTAGGGGACTAGCGGGGCTACAAGAGACCCAGTACTTC
TRBV4-2,TRBJ2-2,NA,NA,CASSQVPGTGELFF,TGTGCCAGCAGCCAAGTGCCGGGAACCGGGGAGCTGTTTTTT
TRBV7-2,TRBJ2-2,NA,NA,CASSLWVGELFF,TGTGCCAGCAGCTTATGGGTCGGGGAGCTGTTTTTT
TRBV6-5,TRBJ2-5,NA,NA,CASSFGGARQETQYF,TGTGCCAGCAGTTTTGGGGGGGCACGGCAAGAGACCCAGTACTTC
TRBV5-1,TRBJ1-2,few,NA,CASSPSGGVGYTF,TGCGCCAGCAGCCCTTCTGGAGGGGTTGGCTACACCTTC
TRBV5-1,TRBJ2-3,NA,NA,CASSLAEQYTQYF,TGCGCCAGCAGCTTGGCCGAGCAATATACGCAGTATTTT
TRBV27,TRBJ1-2,NA,NA,CASSSTGGLDGYTF,TGTGCCAGCAGTTCCACTGGGGGTTTAGATGGCTACACCTTC
TRBV7-9,TRBJ2-7,few,NA,CASSPKPGTSHEQYF,TGTGCCAGCAGCCCAAAACCTGGGACGTCCCACGAGCAGTACTTC
TRBV27,TRBJ2-7,few,NA,CASSYSRQAYEQYF,TGTGCCAGCAGTTACTCCCGACAGGCCTACGAGCAGTACTTC
TRBV7-9,TRBJ2-2,few,NA,CASSFGYTNTGELFF,TGTGCCAGCAGCTTTGGCTACACGAACACCGGGGAGCTGTTTTTT
TRBV27,TRBJ2-3,NA,NA,CASSLKSGHGTDTQYF,TGTGCCAGCAGTTTAAAGTCAGGACATGGCACAGATACGCAGTATTTT
TRBV6-6,TRBJ2-5,few,NA,CASSVARQGETQYF,TGTGCCAGCAGTGTCGCTCGCCAGGGGGAGACCCAGTACTTC
TRBV10-2,TRBJ2-2,NA,TRBD2,CASRQLAGGSNTGELFF,TGCGCCAGCCGGCAACTAGCGGGGGGTTCGAACACCGGGGAGCTGTTTTTT
TRBV2,TRBJ2-1,NA,TRBD2,CASISTSGGVSYNEQFF,TGTGCCAGCATTTCGACTAGCGGGGGGGTGTCTTACAATGAGCAGTTCTTC
TRBV3-1,TRBJ1-5,NA,NA,CASSQDDDPRQPQHF,TGTGCCAGCAGCCAAGATGACGACCCGAGGCAGCCCCAGCATTTT
TRBV12-3/TRBV12-4,TRBJ2-7,many,TRBD1,CASSLRWTGGYHEQYF,TGTGCCAGCAGTTTACGTTGGACAGGGGGATATCACGAGCAGTACTTC
TRBV7-9,TRBJ1-4,once,NA,CASSSRGPGDEKLFF,TGTGCCAGCAGCTCCAGAGGGCCTGGGGACGAAAAACTGTTTTTT
TRBV12-3/TRBV12-4,TRBJ1-1,NA,NA,CASTQQGFAEAFF,TGTGCCAGCACACAACAGGGTTTTGCTGAAGCTTTCTTT
TRBV5-1,TRBJ2-5,few,NA,CASSLAGNRQETQYF,TGCGCCAGCAGCTTGGCGGGCAACCGCCAAGAGACCCAGTACTTC
TRBV6-5,TRBJ2-7,NA,TRBD1,CASSVRQGGDEQYF,TGTGCCAGCAGTGTACGACAGGGGGGCGACGAGCAGTACTTC